This TCR beta chain stems from a study of blood T cell repertoires in COVID-19. Clones were read by immunoSEQ multiplex PCR, and TCRdb kept only the in-frame ones, dropping some. The sample comprises around 250,000 clones, around nine tenths of which are singletons, and under 2% rests with the top ten. The CDR3 totals 16 residues. CDR1 and CDR2 (germline): MNHEY, SVGEGT. The V and J ends lost 5 bases and 1 base respectively, with 17 bases between them. The clonotype was recovered from a woman in her fifties or sixties who had recovered from COVID-19. The V gene is TRBV6-2 or TRBV6-3, the J gene TRBJ1-1, with D unresolved. The sample was PBMCs or T cells enriched from blood (not recorded which). CDR3 nucleotide sequence: TGTGCCAGCAGTCCCACCGCCACGCGTAAGAACACTGAAGCTTTCTTT. Amino acid sequence: CASSPTATRKNTEAFF.